The table lists the clone carrying this T cell receptor (beta chain) with many counts. As yet, its antigen is unknown. Time point indicated: sample taken at primary tumor resection. Material for sequencing was whole RNA from tumor, nontumor lung or frozen PBMC, left unsorted. Trimming left V 4 bases short and J 0 bases short, with 12 bases between. This CDR3 is 16 amino acids long. The germline gives CDR1 SGHTA, CDR2 FQGNSA. The data were obtained in a study of spatial heterogeneity in lung cancer. For the study at large: Alpha-chain sequences were consistently detected less often than beta-chain sequences.

Study-level points and caveats: At tumor resection, ubiquitous expanded TCRs were detected in blood more often than later.

In the library, each TCR cDNA molecule bore its own unique molecular identifier. TCRdb re-derived calls from the 5' RACE reads in MiXCR, one entry per CDR3 protein. The repertoire includes 50,000 to 65,000 distinct CDR3 sequences, around 7% of them detected once, and 2.9% sits in the top ten. The rearrangement joins TRBV7-2 to TRBJ2-2, with a possible D match to TRBD2 (6 bases). Sequencing used PBMCs, obtained at surgery. This receptor was identified in a female donor with early-stage non-small cell lung cancer. Here the CDR3 reads CASSSRGAANTGELFF. DNA for the CDR3: TGTGCCAGCAGCTCCCGCGGGGCGGCGAACACCGGGGAGCTGTTTTTT.